The 18 T cell receptor beta chains presented below share a single source sample, sequenced in a study of cytomegalovirus exposure and HLA in healthy donors. The PCR made use of 60 Vbeta and 13 Jbeta primers. Clones were sequenced by immunoSEQ multiplex PCR, and TCRdb holds only the in-frame ones, with some missing. This table holds about 200,000 clones, 70% to 90% found once. The sample taken for sequencing was PBMCs. The origin of the receptors is a woman in her thirties in good health and CMV-seronegative.

This chain links TRBV7-9 with TRBJ2-2, with D perhaps matching TRBD2 (5 bases). This CDR3 has 15 residues. The germline gives CDR1 SEHNR, CDR2 FQNEAQ (reference sequence). The V and J ends lost 5 bases and 2 bases respectively, with 12 bases between them. The CDR3 here is CASSPWGDNTGELFF. CDR3 in DNA: TGTGCCAGCAGCCCTTGGGGAGACAACACCGGGGAGCTGTTTTTT.

The V gene is TRBV18, the J gene TRBJ2-7; the D gene is possibly TRBD1 (5 bases). This CDR3 contains 13 residues. V lost 3 bases to trimming and J lost 3 bases, with 9 bases between them. The germline gives CDR1 KGHSH, CDR2 LQKENI. This chain's CDR3 is CASSPGQDYEQYF. The CDR3, as DNA: TGTGCCAGCTCACCGGGGCAGGACTACGAGCAGTACTTC.

The V gene is TRBV5-1, the J gene TRBJ2-7, with 10 bases aligning to TRBD2. This CDR3 is 16 amino acids long. The V segment lost 0 bases and the J segment 2 bases; nucleotides outside the gene matches: 5. The germline V gene has CDR1 SGHRS and CDR2 YFSETQ. The CDR3 is CASSLARTSGTYEQYF. CDR3 bases: TGCGCCAGCAGCTTGGCAAGGACTAGCGGCACCTACGAGCAGTACTTC.

The chain combines TRBV25-1 with TRBJ2-7, with unresolved D. This CDR3 contains 12 residues. Germline V gene sequence: CDR1 MGHDK, CDR2 SYGVNS. Trimming removed 3 bases from V and 2 bases from J, with 5 bases in between. The CDR3 nucleotides are TGTGCCAGCAGTGATGAGGCCTACGAGCAGTACTTC. It encodes CASSDEAYEQYF.

The chain uses TRBV5-1 and TRBJ2-1; 13 bases agree with TRBD2. This CDR3 comprises 17 residues. Germline values: CDR1 SGHRS, CDR2 YFSETQ. J lost 2 bases, V lost 1 base, and 3 bases had no gene match. The CDR3 protein is CASSLRTSGGTYNEQFF. For the CDR3, the DNA is TGCGCCAGCAGCTTGCGGACTAGCGGGGGAACCTACAATGAGCAGTTCTTC. The full variable domain, completed using reference TRBV5-1 and TRBJ2-1, is KAGVTQTPRYLIKTRGQQVTLSCSPISGHRSVSWYQQTPGQGLQFLFEYFSETQRNKGNFPGRFSGRQFSNSRSEMNVSTLELGDSALYLCASSLRTSGGTYNEQFFGPGTRLTVL.

The chain joins TRBV9 to TRBJ2-1; 9 bases agree with TRBD2. Germline V gene lookup returns CDR1 SGDLS and CDR2 YYNGEE. The CDR3 covers 16 residues. The V gene end was trimmed by 0 bases and the J gene end by 9 bases; junction bases not matched to a gene: 10. The CDR3 protein is CASSVAGWEREAEQFF. CDR3 in DNA: TGTGCCAGCAGCGTAGCGGGGTGGGAGCGGGAGGCTGAGCAGTTCTTC.

This chain links TRBV9 with TRBJ1-2; 9 bases line up with TRBD1. The CDR3 totals 12 residues. Germline CDR1 reads SGDLS; CDR2 reads YYNGEE. V lost 8 bases, J lost 4 bases, and 3 bases stayed unmatched. Here the CDR3 DNA reads TGTGCCAGTACAGGGGGCGTCTATGGCTACACCTTC. Translation gives CASTGGVYGYTF. The full variable domain, its missing parts supplied by reference TRBV9 and TRBJ1-2, is DSGVTQTPKHLITATGQRVTLRCSPRSGDLSVYWYQQSLDQGLQFLIQYYNGEERAKGNILERFSAQQFPDLHSELNLSSLELGDSALYFCASTGGVYGYTFGSGTRLTVV.

The chain links TRBV29-1 to TRBJ1-2; 7 bases map to TRBD1. The ends lost 6 bases at V and 3 bases at J; junction bases unmatched: 13. This CDR3 is built from 15 residues. Germline V gene sequence: CDR1 SQVTM, CDR2 ANQGSEA. This CDR3 is CSVQPWAGGDYGYTF. The CDR3 region has the DNA TGCAGCGTCCAACCCTGGGCAGGGGGTGACTATGGCTACACCTTC.

This chain uses TRBV14 with TRBJ2-3; no clear D. CDR3 size: 14 residues. The germline CDR1 and CDR2 sequences are SGHDN and FVKESK. V lost 4 bases and J lost 5, with 13 bases in between. The CDR3 sequence is CASSPARSLDTQYF. DNA for the CDR3: TGTGCCAGCAGCCCCGCCCGTAGTTTAGATACGCAGTATTTT. Full variable domain (outside the CDR3, taken from reference TRBV14 and TRBJ2-3): EAGVTQFPSHSVIEKGQTVTLRCDPISGHDNLYWYRRVMGKEIKFLLHFVKESKQDESGMPNNRFLAERTGGTYSTLKVQPAELEDSGVYFCASSPARSLDTQYFGPGTRLTVL.

This chain links TRBV6-1 with TRBJ2-7; the D gene is possibly TRBD2 (6 bases). V lost 4 bases to trimming and J lost 4 bases, with 11 bases between them. Germline V CDR1 and CDR2: MNHNS, SASEGT. This CDR3 contains 13 residues. The CDR3: CASSGHGSYEQYF. CDR3 in DNA: TGTGCCAGCAGTGGCCACGGGAGTTACGAGCAGTACTTC.

The chain links TRBV28 to TRBJ1-2; D remains ambiguous. V lost 10 bases to trimming and J lost 6 bases, with 27 bases between them. CDR3 length: 16 amino acids. The germline gives CDR1 MDHEN, CDR2 SYDVKM. Here the CDR3 DNA reads TGTGCCATAGGGAGCGGTCGCATTTCACGGGATAATGGCTACACCTTC. Translated: CAIGSGRISRDNGYTF.

CDR3 sequence reads: CSVVLRQGTTEAFF. CDR3 bases: TGCAGCGTTGTCCTACGACAGGGGACCACTGAAGCTTTCTTT. The rearrangement uses TRBV29-1 and TRBJ1-1; 8 nucleotides agree with TRBD1. This CDR3 region has 14 residues. V lost 4 bases, J lost 4 bases, and 8 bases stayed unmatched. CDR1 is SQVTM, CDR2 ANQGSEA, per germline.

V is TRBV6-5 and J is TRBJ2-1; tentatively, D is TRBD1 (6 bases). The V end was cut by 5 bases, the J end by 11 bases, with 10 bases between. Looked up from germline, CDR1 is MNHEY and CDR2 is SVGAGI. The CDR3 consists of 11 residues. CDR3 amino acids: CASSRGNQQFF. CDR3 coding DNA: TGTGCCAGCAGTAGGGGGAACCAGCAGTTCTTC.

The chain uses TRBV19 and TRBJ2-1; 16 bases are shared with TRBD2. Germline V gene sequence: CDR1 LNHDA, CDR2 SQIVND (reference sequence). Trimming at V came to 4 bases and at J to 12 bases, leaving 6 bases not matched to a gene. This CDR3 contains 15 residues. The CDR3 spells CASSTGGLAGGRQFF. The CDR3 DNA sequence: TGTGCCAGTAGTACCGGGGGACTAGCGGGGGGGCGGCAGTTCTTC. Full variable domain (remainder filled in from reference TRBV19 and TRBJ2-1): DGGITQSPKYLFRKEGQNVTLSCEQNLNHDAMYWYRQDPGQGLRLIYYSQIVNDFQKGDIAEGYSVSREKKESFPLTVTSAQKNPTAFYLCASSTGGLAGGRQFFGPGTRLTVL.

The rearrangement links TRBV5-1 to TRBJ2-7; 8 nucleotides line up with TRBD1. Germline V CDR1 and CDR2: SGHRS, YFSETQ. Trimming removed 1 base from V and 12 bases from J; junction bases left unmatched: 12. The length of the CDR3 is 14 residues. CDR3: CASSLSAGGPNWYF. CDR3 sequence (DNA): TGCGCCAGCAGCTTGAGCGCAGGGGGCCCCAATTGGTACTTC.

This chain links TRBV28 with TRBJ2-5; 8 nucleotides agree with TRBD2. The germline V gene encodes CDR1 MDHEN and CDR2 SYDVKM. Trimming removed 3 bases from V and 4 bases from J; junction bases left unmatched: 4. CDR3 length equals 14 residues. The CDR3 sequence is CASSLVLAGETQYF. Written as DNA, the CDR3 is TGTGCCAGCAGTTTGGTGCTAGCGGGAGAGACCCAGTACTTC.

The genes are TRBV2 and TRBJ2-1; 13 bases fit TRBD2. Per germline, CDR1 SNHLY and CDR2 FYNNEI. V shed 5 bases and J 3 bases; nucleotides not matched to a gene: 1. The CDR3 totals 15 residues. The CDR3 sequence is CASSTSGGDYNEQFF. CDR3 nucleotide sequence: TGTGCCAGCAGTACTAGCGGGGGGGACTACAATGAGCAGTTCTTC.

V gene TRBV7-2 combines with J gene TRBJ1-3; D unresolved. The CDR3 is 16 residues long. The germline V gene has CDR1 SGHTA and CDR2 FQGNSA. V lost 5 bases and J lost 4, with 18 bases in between. This chain's CDR3 is CASSLLWEGSGNTIYF. The CDR3 nucleotides read TGTGCCAGCAGCCTCCTCTGGGAGGGCTCCGGAAACACCATATATTTT.